This is a list of T cell receptor beta chains from one sample in a study of cytomegalovirus exposure and HLA in healthy donors. Assay used: immunoSEQ multiplex PCR; TCRdb lists only in-frame clones, some missing. The sample has some 50,000 clones, roughly 70% seen once. The source material was PBMCs. Every receptor here comes from a woman aged 50 to 60 in good health and CMV-seropositive. CDR3s include the opening cysteine and the closing phenylalanine or tryptophan. Fields, in order: J gene, clone size, V gene, D gene, CDR3 DNA, CDR3 protein. A D gene is named only where the DNA matches it firmly. Size values are once, few and many counts, or a class for expanded clones, and some rows have none.

TRBJ1-5 NA TRBV6-5 NA TGTGCCAGCAAGAGGACAGAGCTCCATCAGCCCCAGCATTTT CASKRTELHQPQHF
TRBJ2-4 NA TRBV25-1 TRBD2 TGTGCCAGCAGTAGACTAGCGGGAACCAAAAACATTCAGTACTTC CASSRLAGTKNIQYF
TRBJ2-5 NA TRBV15 NA TGTGCCACCAGCAGAGCTACGATCGGACTCGGGGAGACCCAGTACTTC CATSRATIGLGETQYF
TRBJ1-2 NA TRBV19 TRBD1 TGTGCCAGTAGTGACCGGGGACAGATCTATGGCTACACCTTC CASSDRGQIYGYTF
TRBJ2-7 NA TRBV7-9 NA TGTGCCAGCAGCTTAACCTTTCAATGGGTCCTCGGGGGTTACGAGCAGTACTTC CASSLTFQWVLGGYEQYF
TRBJ1-5 few TRBV10-3 NA TGTGCCATCAGTGAGTCAAATCCTTCTACCCTTCGGCCCCAGCATTTT CAISESNPSTLRPQHF
TRBJ1-3 NA TRBV6-6 NA TGTGCCAGCAGACCCGGGACACGGGCGGACACCATATATTTT CASRPGTRADTIYF
TRBJ1-2 NA TRBV10-3 TRBD1 TGTGCCATCAGTTCGGACAGGATCCTTAACTATGGCTACACCTTC CAISSDRILNYGYTF
TRBJ1-5 NA TRBV19 TRBD1 TGTGCCAGTACGTATCTGACAGGGTCTCAGCCCCAGCATTTT CASTYLTGSQPQHF
TRBJ2-1 NA TRBV7-7 NA TGTGCCAGCAGCCTCTCGGGGGTCCATGAGCAGTTCTTC CASSLSGVHEQFF
TRBJ1-1 NA TRBV14 TRBD1 TGTGCCAGCAGCCAGGACCCCACAGGGGCAGCTTTCTTT CASSQDPTGAAFF
TRBJ1-2 NA TRBV11-1 NA TGTGCCAGCAGCTTCGGACAGACTGATGGCTACACCTTC CASSFGQTDGYTF
TRBJ2-3 NA TRBV4-1 NA TGCGCCAGCAGCCAGGAGGAGGCAGATACGCAGTATTTT CASSQEEADTQYF
TRBJ2-7 NA TRBV5-6 TRBD1 TGTGCCAGCAGCCAGCCGGGACAGACCTACGAGCAGTACTTC CASSQPGQTYEQYF
TRBJ1-1 NA TRBV9 NA TGTGCCAGCAGCGTAGATGATGGGGGCGAAGCTTTCTTT CASSVDDGGEAFF
TRBJ1-2 NA TRBV5-6 NA TGTGCCAGCAGCTTGGGCCTGGGTATGAGGGACATCTATGGCTACACCTTC CASSLGLGMRDIYGYTF
TRBJ1-3 NA TRBV4-3 TRBD1 TGCGCCAGCAGCCAAAGTACCCTGACAGGGAGCTCTGGAAACACCATATATTTT CASSQSTLTGSSGNTIYF
TRBJ1-5 NA TRBV19 TRBD1 TGTGCCAGTAGTACCTTGGACAGGAATCAGCCCCAGCATTTT CASSTLDRNQPQHF
TRBJ2-3 NA TRBV27 NA TGTGCCAGCAAGAGGACAAGCGCCGATACGCAGTATTTT CASKRTSADTQYF
TRBJ2-7 NA TRBV4-3 TRBD2 TGCGCCAGCAGCCAAGAAAATAGCGGGAGGTACGAGCAGTACTTC CASSQENSGRYEQYF
TRBJ2-3 NA TRBV5-6 TRBD2 TGTGCCAGCAGCTTGCGGGGGGGCACAGATACGCAGTATTTT CASSLRGGTDTQYF
TRBJ2-7 NA TRBV7-2 TRBD2 TGTGCCAGCAGCTTCGGGGGGGCCTACGAGCAGTACTTC CASSFGGAYEQYF
TRBJ2-3 NA TRBV5-5 TRBD2 TGTGCCAGCAGCTTTAGTGGGAGACTAGCGAGCACAGATACGCAGTATTTT CASSFSGRLASTDTQYF
TRBJ2-7 NA TRBV28 NA TGTGCCAGCAGTTTAAGCATCTACGAGCAGTACTTC CASSLSIYEQYF
TRBJ2-7 NA TRBV11-1 TRBD2 TGTGCCAGCAGCTTGGGCATGGCCGGGAGGAACGAGCAGTACTTC CASSLGMAGRNEQYF
TRBJ2-3 few TRBV2 NA TGTGCCAGCGGGCTAAAAGATACGCAGTATTTT CASGLKDTQYF
TRBJ1-3 NA TRBV7-9 TRBD1 TGTGCCAGCAGCCCCGCGGGGACAGGCTCTGGAAACACCATATATTTT CASSPAGTGSGNTIYF
TRBJ1-4 NA TRBV28 NA TGTGCCAGCAGTTCTGGCAGCCCTGAGGGAAAACTGTTTTTT CASSSGSPEGKLFF
TRBJ2-1 NA TRBV30 NA TGTGCCTGGAGGTTGGGAGGAGCTGACAATGAGCAGTTCTTC CAWRLGGADNEQFF
TRBJ2-6 once TRBV11-2 NA TGTGCCAGCAGCTTATTTACAGATCAATCTGGGGCCAACGTCCTGACTTTC CASSLFTDQSGANVLTF
TRBJ2-7 once TRBV7-3 NA TGTGCCAGCAGCTTCCTGACCCACAGTGAGCAGTACTTC CASSFLTHSEQYF
TRBJ1-1 NA TRBV11-2 TRBD1 TGTGCCAGCAGAGATCCGGGACAGCTATCGGAAGCTTTCTTT CASRDPGQLSEAFF
TRBJ2-1 NA TRBV29-1 NA TGCTCCTCCAGAAGCGGCTCCTACAATGAGCAGTTCTTC CSSRSGSYNEQFF
TRBJ2-3 NA TRBV28 TRBD2 TGTGCCAGCGCGATAGACGAAGGGCTAGCGGAAACAGATACGCAGTATTTT CASAIDEGLAETDTQYF
TRBJ2-1 few TRBV29-1 TRBD1 TGCAGCGTTGGGACAGGCCTATCCCTTCTCCTGACTAAGGAGCAGTTCTTC CSVGTGLSLLLTKEQFF
TRBJ2-1 NA TRBV4-2 NA TGTGCCAGCAGCCAAACTGGAGGACGACGCAATGAGCAGTTCTTC CASSQTGGRRNEQFF
TRBJ2-3 NA TRBV9 NA TGTGCCAGCAGCGTAGCAGGCAGCACAGATACGCAGTATTTT CASSVAGSTDTQYF
TRBJ2-7 NA TRBV7-8 TRBD2 TGTGCCAGCAGCTGGCCGGACTTGGGCCGGGAGGGGTACGAGCAGTACTTC CASSWPDLGREGYEQYF
TRBJ2-5 few TRBV13 NA TGTGCCAGCAGCCTCCGGGGGAATCAAGAGACCCAGTACTTC CASSLRGNQETQYF
TRBJ1-2 many TRBV7-9 TRBD1 TGTGCCAGCAGCTCCCGGGACAGCCACCTCTATGGCTACACCTTC CASSSRDSHLYGYTF
TRBJ2-7 NA TRBV7-2 NA TGTGCCAGCAGCTTTGGCTATTTAGCGCCGAGCTCCTACGAGCAGTACTTC CASSFGYLAPSSYEQYF
TRBJ1-1 NA TRBV5-6 NA TGTGCCAGCAGCCAGGGTCGCGGCACTGAAGCTTTCTTT CASSQGRGTEAFF